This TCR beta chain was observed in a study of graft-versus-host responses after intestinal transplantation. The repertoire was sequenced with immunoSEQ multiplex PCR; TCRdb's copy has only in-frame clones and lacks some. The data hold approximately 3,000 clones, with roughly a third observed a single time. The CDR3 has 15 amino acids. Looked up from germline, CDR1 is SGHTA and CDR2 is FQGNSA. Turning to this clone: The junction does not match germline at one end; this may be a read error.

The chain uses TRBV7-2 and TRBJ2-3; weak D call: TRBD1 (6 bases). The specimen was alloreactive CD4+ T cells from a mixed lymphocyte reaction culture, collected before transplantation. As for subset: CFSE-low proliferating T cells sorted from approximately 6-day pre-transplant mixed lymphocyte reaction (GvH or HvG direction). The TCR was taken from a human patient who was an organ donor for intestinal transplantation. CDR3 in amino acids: CAGSSHRVGADTQYF. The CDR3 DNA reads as TGTGCCGGCAGCTCCCACAGGGTGGGGGCAGATACGCAGTATTTT.